The sequence of this T cell receptor (beta chain) was determined in a study of STAT5B mutations in CD4+ large granular lymphocyte leukemia. The study, taken as a whole, reports: Patient CD4-sorted repertoires looked more clonal than healthy CD4+ repertoires, even without putative leukemic clones. 8/27 top patient clones versus 2/35 control clones were TRBV06-family.

Controls came from buffy coats of healthy blood donors. In the authors' methods: A productive frequency of 2.59 x 10-5 was the lowest detectable. Data came from immunoSEQ multiplex PCR; TCRdb stores just in-frame clones and leaves some out. V and J calls and clone size follow that table, whereas D and trimming were derived from the DNA. Here the sample spans about 48,000 clones, 70% being singletons. With respect to this clone: Its antigen is undetermined.

V lost 2 bases and J 4 bases, leaving 5 bases between the germline ends. Per germline, CDR1 MNHEY and CDR2 SMNVEV (reference sequence). The CDR3 has 13 amino acids. J is TRBJ1-4 and V is TRBV27; D gene uncertain. The sample taken for sequencing was CD4+ T cells from blood buffy coats. The sequence was collected from a human donor in good health. In DNA, the CDR3 is TGTGCCAGCAGTTTACTCCATAATGAAAAACTGTTTTTT. It translates to CASSLLHNEKLFF. Complete variable domain (other parts from reference TRBV27 and TRBJ1-4): EAQVTQNPRYLITVTGKKLTVTCSQNMNHEYMSWYRQDPGLGLRQIYYSMNVEVTDKGDVPEGYKVSRKEKRNFPLILESPSPNQTSLYFCASSLLHNEKLFFGSGTQLSVL.